Listed here are 21 T cell receptor beta chains from one sample, sequenced in a study of blood T cell repertoires in COVID-19. TCRdb's copy holds only in-frame clones and misses some; the assay was immunoSEQ multiplex PCR. The sample has 350,000 to 450,000 clones, roughly 87% seen once. Sequencing input: PBMCs or T cells enriched from blood (not recorded which). The receptors originated from a woman between 50 and 59 years old who had recovered from COVID-19.

The gene calls are TRBV5-1 and TRBJ1-3; no clear D gene. The V and J ends lost 5 bases and 0 bases respectively, with 15 bases between them. The germline gives CDR1 SGHRS, CDR2 YFSETQ. The CDR3 runs 16 residues. The CDR3, as DNA: TGCGCCAGCAGGCGCGATGTGGGCATCTCTGGAAACACCATATATTTT. Translated: CASRRDVGISGNTIYF.

This sequence joins TRBV19 and TRBJ2-7, with 7 nucleotides matching TRBD1. Per the germline V gene, CDR1 is LNHDA and CDR2 is SQIVND (reference sequence). The ends lost 11 bases at V and 6 bases at J; junction bases unmatched: 7. This CDR3 is 11 amino acids long. Written as DNA, the CDR3 is TGTGCCTTAGACAGGGAGAGCGAGCAGTACTTC. Protein product: CALDRESEQYF.

This clone was detected only once. This chain links TRBV7-3 with TRBJ2-2; TRBD2 is a possible D gene (7 bases). The V end was cut by 5 bases, the J end by 4 bases, with 14 bases between. CDR1 SGHTA and CDR2 FQGTGA come from the germline V gene. The CDR3 length is 15 residues. The CDR3 here is CASSQVGGRTGELFF. CDR3 in DNA: TGTGCCAGCAGCCAAGTCGGGGGGCGCACCGGGGAGCTGTTTTTT. Full variable domain (remainder filled in from reference TRBV7-3 and TRBJ2-2): GAGVSQTPSNKVTEKGKYVELRCDPISGHTALYWYRQSLGQGPEFLIYFQGTGAADDSGLPNDRFFAVRPEGSVSTLKIQRTERGDSAVYLCASSQVGGRTGELFFGEGSRLTVL.

V is TRBV9 and J is TRBJ2-2; a possible D gene is TRBD1 (5 bases). Per germline, CDR1 SGDLS and CDR2 YYNGEE. The V gene lost 5 bases and the J gene lost 5 bases, with 22 bases spanning the gap. The CDR3 consists of 17 residues. CDR3 sequence (DNA): TGTGCCAGCAGTGATAACAACAGTACAGGCGATACCGGGGAGCTGTTTTTT. Its protein is CASSDNNSTGDTGELFF.

This chain uses TRBV5-1 with TRBJ1-2; possibly TRBD1 for D (6 bases). This CDR3 has 15 amino acids. Trimming shortened V by 1 base and J by 1 base, and 11 bases separated the two germline ends. Per the germline V gene, CDR1 is SGHRS and CDR2 is YFSETQ. CDR3 sequence reads: CASSLWDNLNYGYTF. The CDR3 bases are TGCGCCAGCAGCTTGTGGGACAACCTTAACTATGGCTACACCTTC.

This clone was counted a few times. The genes are TRBV5-1 and TRBJ2-3, with TRBD2 as a possible D gene (6 bases). The CDR3 totals 15 residues. The germline gives CDR1 SGHRS, CDR2 YFSETQ. V shed 4 bases and J shed 2 bases, with 14 bases lying between them. The CDR3 sequence: CASSQGGTNTDTQYF. CDR3 nucleotides: TGCGCCAGCAGCCAAGGAGGGACGAACACAGATACGCAGTATTTT.

V gene TRBV19 combines with J gene TRBJ1-1; 9 bases align to TRBD1. V gave up 6 bases and J gave up 1 base; unmatched junction bases: 3. CDR1 and CDR2 from the germline V gene are LNHDA and SQIVND (reference sequence). CDR3 length: 14 residues. CDR3 coding DNA: TGTGCCAGTAGAAGGGACAGGGAGAACACTGAAGCTTTCTTT. It codes for CASRRDRENTEAFF. The full variable domain, with the rest looked up from reference TRBV19 and TRBJ1-1, is DGGITQSPKYLFRKEGQNVTLSCEQNLNHDAMYWYRQDPGQGLRLIYYSQIVNDFQKGDIAEGYSVSREKKESFPLTVTSAQKNPTAFYLCASRRDRENTEAFFGQGTRLTVV.

This sequence joins TRBV3-1 (or the pseudogene TRBV3-2) and TRBJ2-1; 8 bases are a match to TRBD2. V lost 6 bases to trimming and J lost 4 bases; unmatched junction nucleotides: 5. Germline V gene sequence: CDR1 LGHDT, CDR2 YNNKEL (reference sequence). CDR3 length equals 14 residues. CDR3: CASRGASGYNEQFF. The CDR3 nucleotides read TGTGCCAGCAGGGGGGCTAGCGGGTACAATGAGCAGTTCTTC.

There are a few counts of this clone. This rearrangement joins TRBV20-1 to TRBJ2-7; unclear D gene. V was shortened by 4 bases and J by 3 bases, with 4 bases between the two germline ends. The germline V gene has CDR1 DFQATT and CDR2 SNEGSKA (reference sequence). This CDR3 is 10 amino acids long. For the CDR3, the DNA is TGCAGTGCTAACAGCTACGAGCAGTACTTC. Its translation: CSANSYEQYF.

The V and J genes are TRBV5-1 and TRBJ2-5; tentative D call: TRBD2 (7 bases). This CDR3 spans 15 amino acids. V was pared by 4 bases and J by 1 base, with 14 bases between. Germline CDR1 SGHRS, CDR2 YFSETQ. The CDR3 sequence: CASSRDGGLQETQYF. Here the CDR3 DNA reads TGCGCCAGCAGCCGTGACGGGGGGCTCCAAGAGACCCAGTACTTC.

With regard to this clone: Distinct nucleotide sequences in the sample also encode this CDR3. This sequence joins TRBV3-1 (or the pseudogene TRBV3-2) and TRBJ1-4; D is unresolved. This CDR3 is 12 amino acids long. Germline V lookup: CDR1 LGHDT, CDR2 YNNKEL (reference sequence). The ends were cut back, 1 base at V and 7 bases at J, with 4 bases in the middle. CDR3 loop: CASSQVSEKLFF. Written as DNA, the CDR3 is TGTGCCAGCAGCCAAGTATCTGAAAAACTGTTTTTT.

The rearrangement uses TRBV30 and TRBJ1-1; a possible D gene is TRBD1 (6 bases). The germline V gene has CDR1 GTSNPN and CDR2 SVGIG (reference sequence). The CDR3 totals 14 residues. Trimming cost V 5 bases and J 11 bases, with 24 bases left between them. This CDR3 is CAWGSPGGGARAFF. The CDR3, as DNA: TGTGCCTGGGGTTCCCCAGGTGGGGGGGCGCGGGCTTTCTTT.

The V and J genes are TRBV10-3 and TRBJ2-1, with D possibly matching TRBD2 (7 bases). The length of the CDR3 is 14 residues. Trimming cost V 10 bases and J 1 base, with 14 bases left between them. Germline loops: CDR1 ENHRY, CDR2 SYGVKD. The CDR3 loop is CATRGRGSYNEQFF. The DNA for the CDR3 is TGTGCCACCCGGGGGCGGGGGTCCTACAATGAGCAGTTCTTC.

The rearrangement links TRBV9 to TRBJ1-1; D remains ambiguous. V lost 5 bases and J lost 10, with 21 bases in between. The germline gives CDR1 SGDLS, CDR2 YYNGEE. This CDR3 comprises 14 residues. The CDR3 here is CASSIGDLRMGAFF. For the CDR3, the DNA is TGTGCCAGCAGTATCGGGGATCTTCGCATGGGAGCTTTCTTT. The variable domain in full, with the rest retrieved from reference TRBV9 and TRBJ1-1, is DSGVTQTPKHLITATGQRVTLRCSPRSGDLSVYWYQQSLDQGLQFLIQYYNGEERAKGNILERFSAQQFPDLHSELNLSSLELGDSALYFCASSIGDLRMGAFFGQGTRLTVV.

J is TRBJ2-1 and V is TRBV18; tentatively, D is TRBD1 (6 bases). The length of the CDR3 is 14 residues. Looked up from germline, CDR1 is KGHSH and CDR2 is LQKENI. Trimming cost V 3 bases and J 9 bases, with 15 bases left between them. The CDR3 spells CASSPETGRGEQFF. In DNA, the CDR3 is TGTGCCAGCTCACCGGAGACAGGCCGCGGTGAGCAGTTCTTC.

This clone showed up just a few times. This chain links TRBV6-5 with TRBJ1-2; no reliable D call. The V and J ends lost 6 bases and 7 bases respectively, with 21 bases between them. Germline V gene data show CDR1 as MNHEY and CDR2 as SVGAGI. The CDR3 sequence is 15 residues long. CDR3 in amino acids: CASSGRIQSSGGYTF. As DNA, the CDR3 is TGTGCCAGCAGCGGAAGGATACAATCATCGGGTGGCTACACCTTC.

Notes on this clone: Other DNA sequences in this specimen translate into the identical CDR3. The V gene is TRBV5-1, the J gene TRBJ2-3, with 7 bases that match TRBD1. The CDR3 runs 15 residues. V trimming: 0 bases; J trimming: 2 bases; junction bases outside the gene matches: 3. Germline CDR1 is SGHRS and CDR2 is YFSETQ. The CDR3 is CASSLVGTVTDTQYF. The DNA for the CDR3 is TGCGCCAGCAGCTTGGTTGGGACAGTCACAGATACGCAGTATTTT. Looking up the rest from reference TRBV5-1 and TRBJ2-3 gives the full variable domain: KAGVTQTPRYLIKTRGQQVTLSCSPISGHRSVSWYQQTPGQGLQFLFEYFSETQRNKGNFPGRFSGRQFSNSRSEMNVSTLELGDSALYLCASSLVGTVTDTQYFGPGTRLTVL.

The V call is TRBV4-2, the J call TRBJ1-1; tentative D call: TRBD1 (6 bases). The CDR3 spans 20 residues. From germline, CDR1 is LGHNA and CDR2 YNFKEQ. V was cut by 0 bases and J by 4 bases, with 27 bases left in between. The CDR3 DNA reads as TGTGCCAGCAGCCAAGATGCCCCGACCGGGACAAGGAACATGTTCACTGAAGCTTTCTTT. Translation gives CASSQDAPTGTRNMFTEAFF.

This rearrangement joins TRBV27 to TRBJ2-1; possible D gene TRBD2, 6 bases. Trimming pared 5 bases from V and 4 bases from J, leaving 18 bases between. This CDR3 is 16 amino acids long. CDR1 and CDR2 (germline): MNHEY, SMNVEV (reference sequence). The CDR3 spells CASSPASGTVYNEQFF. The CDR3, as DNA: TGTGCCAGCAGTCCGGCCTCCGGGACTGTGTACAATGAGCAGTTCTTC.

The rearrangement uses TRBV7-3 and TRBJ2-5, with 10 bases lining up with TRBD1. V gave up 5 bases and J gave up 5 bases; unmatched junction bases: 8. CDR1 and CDR2 from the germline V gene are SGHTA and FQGTGA. The CDR3 is 15 residues long. This CDR3 reads CASSPGTGAGETQYF. CDR3 sequence (DNA): TGTGCCAGCAGCCCCGGGACAGGGGCCGGGGAGACCCAGTACTTC.

V is TRBV5-1 and J is TRBJ2-5; 11 bases fit TRBD2. There are 15 residues in the CDR3. CDR1 is SGHRS and CDR2 is YFSETQ in the germline V gene. The junction had 6 bases not matched to a gene; V was cut back by 3 bases and J by 5 bases. Here the CDR3 DNA reads TGCGCCAGCAGCTCAATGACTAGCGGGATTGAGACCCAGTACTTC. It codes for CASSSMTSGIETQYF.